This T cell receptor beta chain was documented in a study of CD8+CD57+ T cells in acquired aplastic anemia. According to the study, genomic DNA was the template for TCR beta VDJ and CDR3 profiling. TCRdb analysed the reads with MiXCR anew, one entry per CDR3 protein. The table lists 200,000 to 300,000 distinct CDR3 sequences, more than 45% of them singletons. Worth noting for this clonotype: A much more abundant neighbour one base away suggests this may be a read error.

The patients chosen for sequencing had shown expansion of CD8+CD57+ cells (detected by flow cytometry). CDR1 is DFQATT and CDR2 is SNEGSKA in the germline V gene (reference sequence). Trimming at V came to 0 bases and at J to 2 bases, leaving 7 bases not matched to a gene. This CDR3 contains 16 residues. Sequencing was carried out using sorted CD4+, CD8+, or CD8+CD57+ T cells (not recorded which) from PBMCs. The gene calls are TRBV20-1 and TRBJ2-1; 7 bases are shared with TRBD2. This TCR came from a human donor with aplastic anemia. CDR3 loop: CSARDQSGAPYNEQFF. The CDR3, as DNA: TGCAGTGCTAGAGATCAAAGCGGGGCCCCCTACAATGAGCAGTTCTTC.